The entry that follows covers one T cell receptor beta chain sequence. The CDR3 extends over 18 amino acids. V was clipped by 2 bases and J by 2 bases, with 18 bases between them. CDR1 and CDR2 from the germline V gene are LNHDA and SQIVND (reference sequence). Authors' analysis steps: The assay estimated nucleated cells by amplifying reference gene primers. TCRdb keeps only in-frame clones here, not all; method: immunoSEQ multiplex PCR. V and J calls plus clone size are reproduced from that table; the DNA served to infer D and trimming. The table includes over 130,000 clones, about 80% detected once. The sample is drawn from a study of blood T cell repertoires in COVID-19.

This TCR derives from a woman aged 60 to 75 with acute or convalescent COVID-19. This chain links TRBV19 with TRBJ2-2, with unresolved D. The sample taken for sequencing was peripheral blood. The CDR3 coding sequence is TGTGCCAGTAGTATAACCAACTACGGCATCTCTAACACCGGGGAGCTGTTTTTT. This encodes CASSITNYGISNTGELFF.